The 24 T cell receptor beta chains presented below share a single source sample, sequenced in a study of blood T cell repertoires in COVID-19. Sequencing was performed with immunoSEQ multiplex PCR; in TCRdb, only in-frame clones are kept and a portion is missing. This repertoire shows around 170,000 clones, 74% found once; its top ten account for around 2.9%. Input material: peripheral blood. The origin of the receptors is a woman over 75 with acute or convalescent COVID-19.

V is TRBV5-6 and J is TRBJ1-2, with 10 bases matching TRBD1. J gave up 3 bases and V 2 bases, and 16 bases lay outside the gene matches. The CDR3 extends over 19 amino acids. Germline CDR1 and CDR2: SGHDT and YYEEEE. CDR3 nucleotide sequence: TGTGCCAGCAGCTTTCAGATCGGCTCTGGGACAGGGGTCGACTATGGCTACACCTTC. This sequence encodes CASSFQIGSGTGVDYGYTF.

This clone appeared once. V gene TRBV29-1 combines with J gene TRBJ1-1, with 8 nucleotides matching TRBD1. The CDR3 extends over 13 amino acids. The germline V gene has CDR1 SQVTM and CDR2 ANQGSEA. This chain's CDR3 is CTARGLGNTEAFF. CDR3 sequence (DNA): TGCACCGCCAGGGGGCTGGGGAACACTGAAGCTTTCTTT.

This chain links TRBV30 with TRBJ2-1, with 8 bases aligning to TRBD2. The V gene's germline CDR1 is GTSNPN and CDR2 SVGIG (reference sequence). With 1 base clipped from V and 7 bases from J, the junction kept 9 bases outside the gene matches. The CDR3 is 15 amino acids. The CDR3 loop reads CAWSDGRAPGNEQFF. The CDR3 bases are TGTGCCTGGAGTGACGGGAGGGCCCCGGGAAATGAGCAGTTCTTC.

The genes are TRBV12-3 or TRBV12-4 and TRBJ1-1; a possible D gene is TRBD1 (5 bases). V lost 6 bases and J lost 8, with 16 bases in between. The CDR3 runs 13 residues. The CDR3 DNA is TGTGCCAGCAGGGTGGACATTGTAACCGAAGCTTTCTTT. It encodes CASRVDIVTEAFF.

The chain is built from TRBV11-2 and TRBJ1-5; the D is unclear. Trimming took 4 bases from V and 2 from J, leaving 6 bases between them. This CDR3 is 13 amino acids long. In germline, CDR1 is SGHAT, CDR2 FQNNGV. The CDR3 sequence is CASSYFRNQPQHF. CDR3 nucleotides: TGTGCCAGCAGCTACTTCCGCAATCAGCCCCAGCATTTT.

The chain uses TRBV3-1 (or the pseudogene TRBV3-2) and TRBJ2-7; 10 bases match TRBD2. This CDR3 contains 16 residues. Germline V gene sequence: CDR1 LGHDT, CDR2 YNNKEL (reference sequence). With 0 bases clipped from V and 2 bases from J, the junction kept 4 bases outside the gene matches. The CDR3 loop reads CASSQDYSGRTYEQYF. CDR3 bases: TGTGCCAGCAGCCAAGACTATAGCGGGAGGACCTACGAGCAGTACTTC.

The V call is TRBV6-5, the J call TRBJ1-1; a weak D match, TRBD1 (5 bases). CDR3 length equals 11 residues. The V end was cut by 0 bases, the J end by 11 bases, with 7 bases between. CDR1 MNHEY and CDR2 SVGAGI come from the germline V gene. This CDR3 is CASSYSGGAFF. The CDR3 DNA reads TGTGCCAGCAGTTACTCGGGGGGGGCTTTCTTT.

The sample holds a few counts of this clone. The chain couples TRBV28 to TRBJ2-3, with TRBD1 matching over 8 bases. CDR3 length: 16 amino acids. The J segment lost 2 bases and the V segment lost 5 bases, leaving 9 bases of the junction unmatched. Germline V lookup: CDR1 MDHEN, CDR2 SYDVKM. The CDR3 coding sequence is TGTGCCAGCAGTACCGCGACAGGGGAAATCACAGATACGCAGTATTTT. Amino acid sequence: CASSTATGEITDTQYF.

This rearrangement joins TRBV12-5 to TRBJ1-2; D call uncertain. The CDR3 is 15 amino acids. With 0 bases removed from V and 6 bases from J, the gap between germline ends came to 14 bases. The germline V gene encodes CDR1 LGHNT and CDR2 FRNRAP. CDR3 nucleotides: TGTGCTAGTGGTTTGGTAGGACTAAGTTTACATGGCTACACCTTC. This translates into CASGLVGLSLHGYTF. Full variable domain (outside the CDR3, taken from reference TRBV12-5 and TRBJ1-2): DARVTQTPRHKVTEMGQEVTMRCQPILGHNTVFWYRQTMMQGLELLAYFRNRAPLDDSGMPKDRFSAEMPDATLATLKIQPSEPRDSAVYFCASGLVGLSLHGYTFGSGTRLTVV.

The rearrangement joins TRBV18 to TRBJ1-5; D gene ambiguous. Trimming removed 3 bases from V and 0 bases from J, with 9 bases in between. CDR1 is KGHSH and CDR2 is LQKENI in the germline V gene. The CDR3 sequence is 15 residues long. In nucleotides, the CDR3 is TGTGCCAGCTCACCCGCCTTAGATAGCAATCAGCCCCAGCATTTT. This sequence encodes CASSPALDSNQPQHF.

V is TRBV6-2 or TRBV6-3 and J is TRBJ1-4; D remains unclear. CDR1 and CDR2 from the germline V gene are MNHEY and SVGEGT. V lost 2 bases and J 8 bases, leaving 12 bases between the germline ends. The CDR3 sequence is 14 residues long. This CDR3 is CASSYQGSQEKLFF. In DNA form, the CDR3 reads TGTGCCAGCAGTTACCAAGGGAGTCAAGAAAAACTGTTTTTT.

Regarding this clone: One end of the junction varies from germline; a read error may be responsible. The chain joins TRBV9 to TRBJ1-4; TRBD1 aligns across 8 bases. The CDR3 runs 15 residues. Germline-derived CDR1 and CDR2 are SGDLS and YYNGEE. The CDR3, as DNA: TGTGCCAGCACCGTAACAGGGGGGCCTGATGAAAAACTGTTTTTT. Amino acid sequence: CASTVTGGPDEKLFF.

The chain combines TRBV6-4 with TRBJ2-1, with D possibly TRBD2 on 5 matching bases. Germline-derived CDR1 and CDR2 are MRHNA and SNTAGT. The CDR3 totals 13 residues. The germline V and J ends were trimmed by 5 bases and 6 bases, with 11 bases remaining between them. CDR3 sequence (DNA): TGTGCCAGCAGTAAGGGAGCCCTCAATGAGCAGTTCTTC. Residues: CASSKGALNEQFF.

This chain connects TRBV11-2 to TRBJ1-3; no clear D. Germline V gives CDR1 SGHAT, CDR2 FQNNGV. V lost 1 base and J 1 base, leaving 8 bases between the germline ends. The CDR3 runs to 15 residues. The CDR3 region is CASSLGSGSGNTIYF. CDR3 DNA: TGTGCCAGCAGCTTAGGTTCCGGTTCTGGAAACACCATATATTTT.

The CDR3 reads CASSYTSTTREQFF. Written as DNA, the CDR3 is TGTGCCAGCAGCTACACATCGACGACCAGGGAGCAGTTCTTC. This chain links TRBV9 with TRBJ2-1; the D is unclear. The V gene's germline CDR1 is SGDLS and CDR2 YYNGEE. The CDR3 has 14 amino acids. Trimming removed 4 bases at V and 10 bases at J, with 18 bases between.

The chain's CDR3 is CASSPTGDEQFF. CDR3 DNA: TGTGCCAGCAGCCCGACAGGGGATGAGCAGTTCTTC. This sequence joins TRBV12-3 or TRBV12-4 and TRBJ2-1; 8 bases agree with TRBD1. The CDR3 spans 12 residues. The trim removed 6 bases at V and 8 bases at J, leaving 3 bases unmatched.

V is TRBV19 and J is TRBJ2-7; possibly TRBD2 for D (7 bases). Trimming took 6 bases from V and 6 from J, leaving 18 bases between them. This CDR3 is 14 amino acids long. Germline CDR1 is LNHDA and CDR2 is SQIVND (reference sequence). The CDR3 reads CASRVSRGALEQYF. The CDR3 nucleotides are TGTGCCAGTAGAGTTTCCCGGGGGGCGCTCGAGCAGTACTTC.

The V and J genes are TRBV27 and TRBJ1-3; 10 nucleotides align to TRBD1. The CDR3 runs to 16 residues. Germline V gene lookup returns CDR1 MNHEY and CDR2 SMNVEV (reference sequence). The V gene end was trimmed by 5 bases and the J gene end by 1 base; junction bases not matched to a gene: 5. The CDR3 bases are TGTGCCAGCAGTGCCCGGGACAGGGGATCTGGAAACACCATATATTTT. Its translation is CASSARDRGSGNTIYF.

This clone was seen a single time. The rearrangement joins TRBV25-1 to TRBJ2-1; TRBD2 agrees at 9 bases. Germline assignment: CDR1 MGHDK and CDR2 SYGVNS. CDR3 length: 15 amino acids. V dropped 4 bases and J dropped 8; count of bases not matched to a gene: 9. Here the CDR3 DNA reads TGTGCCAGCAGTGGTCGGAAGACTAGCGGTGATGAGCAGTTCTTC. Its translation: CASSGRKTSGDEQFF.

This chain connects TRBV7-6 to TRBJ2-2; D ambiguous. CDR1 is SGHVS and CDR2 is FNYEAQ in the germline V gene. The CDR3 length is 15 residues. V shed 1 base and J shed 4 bases, with 10 bases lying between them. The chain's CDR3 is CASSLVGGATGELFF. CDR3 sequence (DNA): TGTGCCAGCAGCTTAGTCGGCGGCGCCACCGGGGAGCTGTTTTTT.

CDR3 DNA sequence: TGTGCCAGCAGTGAGGGCCTAGCGGGAACGGAGGAGCAGTTCTTC. It encodes CASSEGLAGTEEQFF. This chain connects TRBV2 to TRBJ2-1, with 9 bases identical to TRBD2. The CDR3 spans 15 residues. In germline, CDR1 is SNHLY, CDR2 FYNNEI. With 3 bases clipped from V and 10 bases from J, the junction kept 10 bases outside the gene matches.

The J gene is TRBJ2-7, the V gene TRBV21-1; TRBD2 is taken as the D call from the table, unchecked against the DNA. TRBV21-1 is marked as a pseudogene. CDR3 length: 18 amino acids. The CDR3 nucleotides are TGTGCCAGCAGCAAATGCGCTAGCGGGAGTTCTGAAGTCTACGAGCAGTACTTC. It translates to CASSKCASGSSEVYEQYF.

Only one count was recorded for this clone. The V gene is TRBV18, the J gene TRBJ1-5, with TRBD1 matching over 8 bases. Looked up from germline, CDR1 is KGHSH and CDR2 is LQKENI. CDR3 length equals 15 residues. Trimming at V came to 6 bases and at J to 2 bases, leaving 6 bases not matched to a gene. CDR3 amino acids: CASSPGGQGNQPQHF. The CDR3 bases are TGTGCCAGCTCCCCAGGGGGCCAGGGCAATCAGCCCCAGCATTTT.

The chain uses TRBV10-3 and TRBJ1-2, with D possibly matching TRBD1 (5 bases). V was shortened by 8 bases and J by 2 bases, with 12 bases between the two germline ends. The CDR3 covers 13 residues. The germline V gene has CDR1 ENHRY and CDR2 SYGVKD. The CDR3 is CAISTGGNYGYTF. The DNA of the CDR3 is TGTGCCATCTCAACGGGGGGAAACTATGGCTACACCTTC.